This T cell receptor (beta chain) was observed in a study of blood T cell repertoires in COVID-19. About the research overall: Italy, Spain and the United States were the sources of the convalescent and acute COVID-19 samples. In each case, the material was cDNA or gDNA derived from T cells, B-cell-depleted T cells, or PBMCs.

Germline CDR1 and CDR2: SGHDN and FVKESK. The CDR3 is 17 amino acids. V was cut by 3 bases and J by 0 bases, with 18 bases left in between. The cohort comprised adults aged about 18 to 100 years residing in about two dozen US areas. For recovered donors of Cohort 3, there were two negative PCRs, clearance, or symptom resolution. Sequenced by immunoSEQ multiplex PCR; TCRdb stores in-frame clones only, minus some. The sample records around 390,000 clones, 87% being singletons. Sequencing was done on a sample of PBMCs or T cells enriched from blood (not recorded which). The chain combines TRBV14 with TRBJ2-7; D remains unclear. The sequence was collected from a woman aged 45-60 years who had recovered from COVID-19. Here the CDR3 DNA reads TGTGCCAGCAGCCAGTACAGAATGACCTCGAGCTCCTACGAGCAGTACTTC. Translated: CASSQYRMTSSSYEQYF.